This T cell receptor (beta chain) was identified in a study of beta chain features in type 1 diabetes (dated by TCRdb to between 2018 and 2020). Concerning the study at large: No differences in mean age, gender distribution, total cell number or subset yield were found between patients and healthy donors. A total of roughly 100,000,000 sorted cells were examined across all samples, and the number of cells per subset was strongly correlated with RNA yield. The study compared TCRB repertoires of sorted circulating CD4+ T cell subsets between recently diagnosed type 1 diabetes patients and matched healthy donors. Naive and central memory subsets were obtained from all 28 donors, but regulatory and stem cell-like memory subsets were isolated from only 8 patients and roughly 8 healthy donors. On the study overall, not on this receptor specifically: In all four CD4+ subsets, TCRB CDR3 length was moderately but significantly shorter in type 1 diabetes patients. Shorter templates might be favored by PCR, yet because patient and control samples were amplified and corrected together, any such skew would affect both groups equally. Because small numbers of individuals were included in the HLA sub-analyses, any influence of HLA type on TCRB rearrangement was left unresolved. Naive, central memory and regulatory TCRB repertoires appeared more similar among patients than among healthy donors. Because cDNA was sequenced instead of genomic DNA, activated cells with high expression could be over-represented, although the groups did not differ in activation or CD3 levels. Patients with type 1 diabetes made fewer insertions and deleted more nucleotides at VDJ recombination sites, implying thymic rearrangement abnormalities.

Each donor gave one peripheral blood draw, approximately 120 mL on average, collected into heparinised tubes. A BD FACSAria II was used to sort naive, central memory, regulatory and stem cell-like memory CD4+ T cells with a panel that included CD45RO, CCR7, CD25, CD127, CD95 and CD27. Purity was above 98% for every sorted population. Right away, PBMCs were isolated by Lymphoprep density gradient centrifugation and were stained directly, with no culture step. To minimize batch effects, samples were stained and sorted in pairs, one healthy donor with one patient per experiment. V loses 4 bases at its end and J loses 5 bases; junction bases beyond the gene matches: 16. The CDR1 and CDR2 encoded by the germline V gene are LGHNA and YNFKEQ. The CDR3, from cysteine to phenylalanine, totals 18 residues. Solely the CDR3 DNA is kept, with 54 bases framed from the first base. The High Capacity cDNA Reverse Transcription Kit was used to reverse transcribe all of the isolated RNA, meaning that expressed TCRB transcripts were what got sequenced. Deep immunoSEQ sequencing was applied to naive, central memory and regulatory T cell samples, giving an average of approximately 4 million total reads per sample. Sorted cells were lysed in RLT buffer, and RNA was extracted using DNase-treated RNeasy Micro or Mini kits according to cell number. Each cell subset was processed separately to prevent cross-contamination, with patient and healthy donor samples processed together. The immunoSEQ multiplex PCR was used to amplify TCRB sequences from cDNA, generating 87-bp fragments that spanned the CDR3 region. Sequencing of the amplicons was performed on the Illumina HiSeq platform. The original methods were these. PCR bias was corrected computationally using synthetic template baselines, and reads within Hamming distance 2 were collapsed, with unmergeable singletons discarded. Reads were aligned to IMGT to assign V, D and J genes, CDR3 length, and insertions or deletions at six rearrangement sites. Within each subset, clonotype counts were normalized to sorted cell number, after which true diversity and Gini coefficients were computed with the tcR R package. The overlap coefficient, calculated on TCRB nucleotide sequences, was used to quantify repertoire sharing. As a proxy for the pre-selection repertoire, out-of-frame TCRB sequences from naive cells were analyzed. The table was pulled from immuneACCESS by TCRdb, which kept in-frame rearrangements only. Such tables lose some clones; where checked, under half of the loss comes from unresolved V genes, and the rest has no known cause. The DNA gave D and trimming, while V, J and clone size come from that table. This sample is represented by some 640,000 clones; around 15% of them were singletons. The ten largest clones capture 0.03% to 0.045% of the sample.

Points on this clone: Its antigen is still unknown. No base-level quality is on record; no much larger clone is a single base apart.

The sequence was obtained from a man aged 18 to 29 with type 1 diabetes. The V and J segments used are TRBV4-2 and TRBJ2-3; 9 of the junction bases match TRBD2. Material for sequencing was naive CD4+ T cells from blood. Interpreted using the paper, the cell subset or site label stands for: true naive CD4+ T cells. At the DNA level, the sequence is TGTGCCAGCAGCCCCCCCGAGAAGCTAGCGGGGCGGGGAGATACGCAGTATTTT. Translation gives CASSPPEKLAGRGDTQYF.